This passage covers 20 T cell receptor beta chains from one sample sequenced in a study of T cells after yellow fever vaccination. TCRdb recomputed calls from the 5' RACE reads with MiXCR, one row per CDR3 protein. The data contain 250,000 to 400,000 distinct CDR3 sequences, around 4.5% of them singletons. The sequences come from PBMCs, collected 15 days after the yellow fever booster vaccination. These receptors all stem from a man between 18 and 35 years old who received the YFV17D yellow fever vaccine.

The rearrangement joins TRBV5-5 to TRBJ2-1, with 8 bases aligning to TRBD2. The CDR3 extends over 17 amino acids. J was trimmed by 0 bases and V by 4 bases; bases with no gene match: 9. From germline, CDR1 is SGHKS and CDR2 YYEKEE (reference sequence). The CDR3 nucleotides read TGTGCCAGCAGCCACCCCACCGGGACTAGCTCCTACAATGAGCAGTTCTTC. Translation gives CASSHPTGTSSYNEQFF.

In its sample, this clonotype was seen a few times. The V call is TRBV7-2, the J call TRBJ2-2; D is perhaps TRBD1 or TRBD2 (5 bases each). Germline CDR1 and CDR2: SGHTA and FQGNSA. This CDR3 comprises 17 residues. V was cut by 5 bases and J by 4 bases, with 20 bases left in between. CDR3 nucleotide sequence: TGTGCCAGCAGCCCATCTCCCGGGGCGCCCCGCACCGGGGAGCTGTTTTTT. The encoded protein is CASSPSPGAPRTGELFF.

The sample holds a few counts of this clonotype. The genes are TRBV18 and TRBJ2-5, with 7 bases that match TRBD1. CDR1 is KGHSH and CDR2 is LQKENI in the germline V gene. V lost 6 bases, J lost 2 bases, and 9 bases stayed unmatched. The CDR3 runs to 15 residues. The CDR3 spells CASSPIRDSQETQYF. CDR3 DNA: TGTGCCAGCTCCCCTATCCGGGACAGTCAAGAGACCCAGTACTTC.

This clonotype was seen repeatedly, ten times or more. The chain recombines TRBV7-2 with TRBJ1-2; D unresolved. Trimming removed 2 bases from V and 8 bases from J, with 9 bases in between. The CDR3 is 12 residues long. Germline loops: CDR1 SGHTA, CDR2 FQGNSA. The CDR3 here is CASSLLQSGYTF. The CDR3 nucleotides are TGTGCCAGCAGCTTACTACAATCCGGCTACACCTTC. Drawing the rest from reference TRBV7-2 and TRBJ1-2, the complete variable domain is GAGVSQSPSNKVTEKGKDVELRCDPISGHTALYWYRQSLGQGLEFLIYFQGNSAPDKSGLPSDRFSAERTGGSVSTLTIQRTQQEDSAVYLCASSLLQSGYTFGSGTRLTVV.

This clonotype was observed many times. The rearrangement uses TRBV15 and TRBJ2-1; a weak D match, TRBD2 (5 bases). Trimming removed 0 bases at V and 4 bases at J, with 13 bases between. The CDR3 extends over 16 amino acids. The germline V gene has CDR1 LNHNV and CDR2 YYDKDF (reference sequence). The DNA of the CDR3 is TGTGCCACCAGCAGAGATGGAGGTAACCCGTACAATGAGCAGTTCTTC. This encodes CATSRDGGNPYNEQFF.

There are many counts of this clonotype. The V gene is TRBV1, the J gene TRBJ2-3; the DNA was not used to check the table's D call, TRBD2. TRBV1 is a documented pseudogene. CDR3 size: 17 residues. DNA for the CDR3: TGCACCAGCAGCGTAGGGACTAGCGGGGGGCAGACAGATACGCAGTATTTT. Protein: CTSSVGTSGGQTDTQYF.

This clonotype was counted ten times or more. The CDR3 spells CASSLGITVNTEAFF. CDR3 nucleotide sequence: TGCGCCAGCAGCTTGGGGATTACAGTGAACACTGAAGCTTTCTTT. The rearrangement joins TRBV5-1 to TRBJ1-1; D is unclear. The CDR3 spans 15 residues. The V gene's germline CDR1 is SGHRS and CDR2 YFSETQ. Trimming took 0 bases from V and 0 from J, leaving 9 bases between them.

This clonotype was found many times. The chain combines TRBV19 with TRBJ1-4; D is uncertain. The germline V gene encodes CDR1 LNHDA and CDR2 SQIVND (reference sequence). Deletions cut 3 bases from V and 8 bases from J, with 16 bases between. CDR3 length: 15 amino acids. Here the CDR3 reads CASSIFDRHSEKLFF. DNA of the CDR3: TGTGCCAGTAGTATCTTCGACCGCCATTCGGAAAAACTGTTTTTT. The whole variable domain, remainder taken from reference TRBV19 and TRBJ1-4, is DGGITQSPKYLFRKEGQNVTLSCEQNLNHDAMYWYRQDPGQGLRLIYYSQIVNDFQKGDIAEGYSVSREKKESFPLTVTSAQKNPTAFYLCASSIFDRHSEKLFFGSGTQLSVL.

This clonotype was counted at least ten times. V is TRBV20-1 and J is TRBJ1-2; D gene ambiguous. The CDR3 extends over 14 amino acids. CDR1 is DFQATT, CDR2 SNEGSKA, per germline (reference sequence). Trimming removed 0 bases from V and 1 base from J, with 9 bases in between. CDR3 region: CSAREANRNYGYTF. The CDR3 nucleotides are TGCAGTGCTAGAGAGGCGAACCGTAACTATGGCTACACCTTC.

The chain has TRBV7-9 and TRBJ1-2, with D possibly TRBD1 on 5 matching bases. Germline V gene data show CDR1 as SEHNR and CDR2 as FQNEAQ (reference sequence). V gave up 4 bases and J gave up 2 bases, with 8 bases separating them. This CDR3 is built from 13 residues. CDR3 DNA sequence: TGTGCCAGCAGCTCCGGGACGAACTATGGCTACACCTTC. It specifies CASSSGTNYGYTF.

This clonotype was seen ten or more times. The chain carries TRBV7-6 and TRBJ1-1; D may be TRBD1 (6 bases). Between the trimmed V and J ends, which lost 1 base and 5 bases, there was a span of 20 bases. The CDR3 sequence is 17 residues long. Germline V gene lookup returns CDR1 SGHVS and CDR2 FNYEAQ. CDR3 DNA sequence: TGTGCCAGCAGCTTAGGTTCCGGGGGCGCTTATTTAACTGAAGCTTTCTTT. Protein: CASSLGSGGAYLTEAFF.

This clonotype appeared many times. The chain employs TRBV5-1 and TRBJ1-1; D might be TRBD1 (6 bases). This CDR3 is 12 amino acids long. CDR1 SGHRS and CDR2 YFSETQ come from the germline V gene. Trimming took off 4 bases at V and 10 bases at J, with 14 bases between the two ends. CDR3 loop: CASSEPTGTAFF. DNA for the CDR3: TGCGCCAGCAGCGAGCCCACAGGGACAGCTTTCTTT.

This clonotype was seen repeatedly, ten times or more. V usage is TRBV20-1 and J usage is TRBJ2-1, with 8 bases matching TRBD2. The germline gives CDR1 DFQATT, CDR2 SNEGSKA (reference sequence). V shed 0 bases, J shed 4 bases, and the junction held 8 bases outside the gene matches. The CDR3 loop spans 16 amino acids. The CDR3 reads CSARDAIAGYYNEQFF. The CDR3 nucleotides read TGCAGTGCTAGAGATGCCATAGCGGGATATTACAATGAGCAGTTCTTC.

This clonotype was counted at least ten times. The DNA of the CDR3 is TGTGCCAGCATAGGAACAGGGATTAATTCACCCCTCCACTTT. This encodes CASIGTGINSPLHF. This rearrangement joins TRBV7-9 to TRBJ1-6; possible D gene TRBD1, 6 bases. In germline, CDR1 is SEHNR, CDR2 FQNEAQ (reference sequence). Trimming took off 7 bases at V and 6 bases at J, with 13 bases between the two ends. The CDR3 runs to 14 residues.

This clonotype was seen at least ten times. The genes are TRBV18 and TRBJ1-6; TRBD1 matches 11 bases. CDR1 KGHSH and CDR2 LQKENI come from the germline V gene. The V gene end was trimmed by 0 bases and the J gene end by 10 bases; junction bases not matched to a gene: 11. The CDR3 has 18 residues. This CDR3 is CASSPPGWRTGGRSPLHF. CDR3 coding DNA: TGTGCCAGCTCACCACCAGGATGGAGGACAGGGGGCCGGTCACCCCTCCACTTT.

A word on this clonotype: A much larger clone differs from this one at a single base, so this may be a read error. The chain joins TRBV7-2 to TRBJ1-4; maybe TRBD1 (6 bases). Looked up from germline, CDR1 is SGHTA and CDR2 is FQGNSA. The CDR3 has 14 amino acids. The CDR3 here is CACRTDLQGRKLFF. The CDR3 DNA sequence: TGTGCCTGCAGAACGGATTTGCAGGGGAGAAAACTGTTTTTT. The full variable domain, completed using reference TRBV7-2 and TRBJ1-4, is GAGVSQSPSNKVTEKGKDVELRCDPISGHTALYWYRQSLGQGLEFLIYFQGNSAPDKSGLPSDRFSAERTGGSVSTLTIQRTQQEDSAVYLCACRTDLQGRKLFFGSGTQLSVL.

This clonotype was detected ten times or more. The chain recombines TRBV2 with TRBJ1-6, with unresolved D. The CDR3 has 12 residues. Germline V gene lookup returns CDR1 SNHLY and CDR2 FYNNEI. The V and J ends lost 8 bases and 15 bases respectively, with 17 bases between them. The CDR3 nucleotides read TGTGCCAGCTCGGCCCTACTTAGTATCCTCCACTTT. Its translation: CASSALLSILHF. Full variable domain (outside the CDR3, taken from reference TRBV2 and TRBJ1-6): EPEVTQTPSHQVTQMGQEVILRCVPISNHLYFYWYRQILGQKVEFLVSFYNNEISEKSEIFDDQFSVERPDGSNFTLKIRSTKLEDSAMYFCASSALLSILHFGNGTRLTVT.

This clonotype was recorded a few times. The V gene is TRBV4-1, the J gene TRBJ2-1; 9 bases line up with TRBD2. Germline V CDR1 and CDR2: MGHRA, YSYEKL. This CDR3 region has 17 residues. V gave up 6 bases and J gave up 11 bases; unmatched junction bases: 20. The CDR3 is CASRQIVAAGGPVQQFF. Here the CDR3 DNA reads TGCGCCAGCAGGCAAATCGTCGCTGCGGGGGGGCCCGTTCAGCAGTTCTTC.

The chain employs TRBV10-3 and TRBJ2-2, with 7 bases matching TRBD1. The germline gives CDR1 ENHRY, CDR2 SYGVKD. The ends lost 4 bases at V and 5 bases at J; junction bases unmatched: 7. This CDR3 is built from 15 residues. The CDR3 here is CAISATGSATGELFF. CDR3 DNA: TGTGCCATCAGTGCGACAGGGAGCGCGACCGGGGAGCTGTTTTTT.

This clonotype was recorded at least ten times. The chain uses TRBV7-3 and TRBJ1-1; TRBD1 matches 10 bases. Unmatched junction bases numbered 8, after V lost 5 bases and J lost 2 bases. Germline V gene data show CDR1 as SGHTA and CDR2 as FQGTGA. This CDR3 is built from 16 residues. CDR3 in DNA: TGTGCCAGCAGCGAGGGACAGGGGCCAGCAAACACTGAAGCTTTCTTT. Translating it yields CASSEGQGPANTEAFF.